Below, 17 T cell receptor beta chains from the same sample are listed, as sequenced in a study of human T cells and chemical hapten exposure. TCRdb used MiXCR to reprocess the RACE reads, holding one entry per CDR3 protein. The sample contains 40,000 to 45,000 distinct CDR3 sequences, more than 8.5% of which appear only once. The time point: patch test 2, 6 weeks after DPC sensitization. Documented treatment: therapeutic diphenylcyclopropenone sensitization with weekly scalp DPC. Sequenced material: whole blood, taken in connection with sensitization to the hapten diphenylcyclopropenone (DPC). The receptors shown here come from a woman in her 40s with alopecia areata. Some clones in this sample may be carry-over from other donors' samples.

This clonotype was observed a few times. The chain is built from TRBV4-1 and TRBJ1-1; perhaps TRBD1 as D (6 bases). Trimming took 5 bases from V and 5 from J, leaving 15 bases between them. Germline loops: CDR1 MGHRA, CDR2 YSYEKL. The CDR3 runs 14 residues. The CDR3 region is CASSFFGGRTEAFF. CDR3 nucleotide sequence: TGCGCCAGCAGCTTCTTTGGGGGGCGAACTGAAGCTTTCTTT.

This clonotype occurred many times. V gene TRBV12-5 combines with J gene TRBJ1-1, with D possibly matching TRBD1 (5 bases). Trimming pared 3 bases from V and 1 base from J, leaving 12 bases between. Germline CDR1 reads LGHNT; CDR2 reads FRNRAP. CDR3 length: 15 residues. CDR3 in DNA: TGTGCTAGTGGTTTCGGGGCAGGGACGAACACTGAAGCTTTCTTT. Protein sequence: CASGFGAGTNTEAFF.

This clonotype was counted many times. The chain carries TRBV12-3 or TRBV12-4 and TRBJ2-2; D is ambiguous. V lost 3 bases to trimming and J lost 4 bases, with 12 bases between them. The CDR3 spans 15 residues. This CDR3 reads CASSFGLPGTGELFF. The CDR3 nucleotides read TGTGCCAGCAGTTTTGGCCTCCCGGGCACCGGGGAGCTGTTTTTT.

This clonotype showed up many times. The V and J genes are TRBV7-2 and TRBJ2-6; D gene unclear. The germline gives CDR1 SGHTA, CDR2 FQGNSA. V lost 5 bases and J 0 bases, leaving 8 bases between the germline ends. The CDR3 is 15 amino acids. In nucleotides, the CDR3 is TGTGCCAGCAGCCTAGGCTACTCTGGGGCCAACGTCCTGACTTTC. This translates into CASSLGYSGANVLTF.

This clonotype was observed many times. CDR3 in amino acids: CSASYTATYEQYF. The CDR3 DNA is TGCAGTGCTAGTTACACGGCCACCTACGAGCAGTACTTC. The rearrangement uses TRBV20-1 and TRBJ2-7; D remains ambiguous. CDR1 and CDR2 from the germline V gene are DFQATT and SNEGSKA (reference sequence). The CDR3 is 13 residues long. Trimming took 3 bases from V and 2 from J, leaving 11 bases between them.

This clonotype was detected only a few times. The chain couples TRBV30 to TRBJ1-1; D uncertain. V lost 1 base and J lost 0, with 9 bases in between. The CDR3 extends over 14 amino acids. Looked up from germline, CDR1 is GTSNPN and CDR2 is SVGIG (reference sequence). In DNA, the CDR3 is TGTGCCTGGAGTGAAGGGCAGTTGAACACTGAAGCTTTCTTT. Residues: CAWSEGQLNTEAFF.

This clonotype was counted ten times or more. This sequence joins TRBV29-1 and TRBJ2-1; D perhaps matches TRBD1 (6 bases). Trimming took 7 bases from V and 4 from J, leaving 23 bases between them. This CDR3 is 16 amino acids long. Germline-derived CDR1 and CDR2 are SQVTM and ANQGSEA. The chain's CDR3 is CSAYSPGQILYNEQFF. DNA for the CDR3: TGCAGCGCCTACTCACCGGGACAAATACTATACAATGAGCAGTTCTTC.

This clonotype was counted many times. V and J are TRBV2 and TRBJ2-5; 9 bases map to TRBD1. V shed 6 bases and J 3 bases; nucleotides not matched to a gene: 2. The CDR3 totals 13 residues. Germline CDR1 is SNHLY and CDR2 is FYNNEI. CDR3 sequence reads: CASSRDREETQYF. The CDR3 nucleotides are TGTGCCAGCAGCCGGGACAGGGAAGAGACCCAGTACTTC. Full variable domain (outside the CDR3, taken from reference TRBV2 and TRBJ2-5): EPEVTQTPSHQVTQMGQEVILRCVPISNHLYFYWYRQILGQKVEFLVSFYNNEISEKSEIFDDQFSVERPDGSNFTLKIRSTKLEDSAMYFCASSRDREETQYFGPGTRLLVL.

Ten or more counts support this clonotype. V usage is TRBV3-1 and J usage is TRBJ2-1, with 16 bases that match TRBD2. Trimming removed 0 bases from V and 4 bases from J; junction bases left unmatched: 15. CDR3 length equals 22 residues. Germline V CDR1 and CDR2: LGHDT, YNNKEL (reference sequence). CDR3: CASSQDSTGLAGGIFGYNEQFF. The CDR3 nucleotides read TGTGCCAGCAGCCAAGATTCCACGGGACTAGCGGGGGGGATTTTCGGGTACAATGAGCAGTTCTTC.

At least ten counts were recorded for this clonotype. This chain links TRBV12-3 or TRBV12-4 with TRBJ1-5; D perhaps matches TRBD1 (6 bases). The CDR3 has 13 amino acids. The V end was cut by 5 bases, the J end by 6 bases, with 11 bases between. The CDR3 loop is CASSLGDTQPQHF. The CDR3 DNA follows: TGTGCCAGCAGTCTGGGGGACACTCAGCCCCAGCATTTT.

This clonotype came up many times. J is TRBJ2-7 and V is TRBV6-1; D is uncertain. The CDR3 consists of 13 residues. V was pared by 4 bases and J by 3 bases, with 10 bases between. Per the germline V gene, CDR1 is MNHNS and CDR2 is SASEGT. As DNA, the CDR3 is TGTGCCAGCAGTGCCACAGCCTTCTACGAGCAGTACTTC. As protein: CASSATAFYEQYF.

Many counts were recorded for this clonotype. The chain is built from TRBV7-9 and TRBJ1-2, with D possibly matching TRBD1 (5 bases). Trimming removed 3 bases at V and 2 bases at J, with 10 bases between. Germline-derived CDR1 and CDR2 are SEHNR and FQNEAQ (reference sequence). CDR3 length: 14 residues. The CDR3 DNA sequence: TGTGCCAGCAGCTTCAGGGTAACCAACTATGGCTACACCTTC. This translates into CASSFRVTNYGYTF.

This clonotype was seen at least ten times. CDR3 in amino acids: CSASVAGVTYEQYF. DNA for the CDR3: TGCAGTGCTTCAGTAGCGGGGGTTACCTACGAGCAGTACTTC. V is TRBV20-1 and J is TRBJ2-7; 9 bases agree with TRBD2. The CDR3 runs 14 residues. Trimming removed 5 bases from V and 2 bases from J; junction bases left unmatched: 7. Germline values: CDR1 DFQATT, CDR2 SNEGSKA (reference sequence).

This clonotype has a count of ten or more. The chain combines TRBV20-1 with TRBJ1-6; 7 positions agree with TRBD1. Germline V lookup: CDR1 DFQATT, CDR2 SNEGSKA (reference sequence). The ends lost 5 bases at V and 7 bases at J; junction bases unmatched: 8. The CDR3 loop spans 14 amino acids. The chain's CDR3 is CSAQPGTVNSPLHF. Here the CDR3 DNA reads TGCAGTGCTCAACCCGGGACAGTGAATTCACCCCTCCACTTT.

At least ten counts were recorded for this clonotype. CDR3 region: CSAGGGSGSREQFF. DNA for the CDR3: TGCAGTGCAGGGGGTGGGTCCGGCAGTCGTGAGCAGTTCTTC. The chain carries TRBV20-1 and TRBJ2-1; D might be TRBD1 (6 bases). Germline lookup yields CDR1 DFQATT and CDR2 SNEGSKA (reference sequence). With 6 bases removed from V and 9 bases from J, the gap between germline ends came to 21 bases. The CDR3 runs to 14 residues.

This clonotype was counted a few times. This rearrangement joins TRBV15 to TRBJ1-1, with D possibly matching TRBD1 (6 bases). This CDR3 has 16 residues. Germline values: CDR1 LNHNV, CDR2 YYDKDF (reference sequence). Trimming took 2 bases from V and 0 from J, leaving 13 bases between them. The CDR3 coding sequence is TGTGCCACCAGCAGATACAGGGAGACTATGAACACTGAAGCTTTCTTT. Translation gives CATSRYRETMNTEAFF.

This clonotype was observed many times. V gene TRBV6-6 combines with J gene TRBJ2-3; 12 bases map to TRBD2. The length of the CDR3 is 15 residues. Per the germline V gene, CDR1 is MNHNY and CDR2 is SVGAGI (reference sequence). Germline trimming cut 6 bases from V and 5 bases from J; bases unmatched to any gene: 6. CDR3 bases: TGTGCCAGCAGCCCCGGACTAGCGGGGAGAGATACGCAGTATTTT. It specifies CASSPGLAGRDTQYF.